This TCR beta chain was found in a study of T-cell memory formation after mild COVID-19. Germline CDR1 is SGHDT and CDR2 is YYEEEE. The CDR3 has 16 residues. Trimming stripped 4 bases from V and 6 bases from J, with 22 bases between. One entry per CDR3 protein, called by TCRdb with MiXCR from the 5' RACE reads. Of roughly 350,000 distinct CDR3 sequences in the sample, approximately 27% were seen once. This TCR was recovered from an adult woman who had mild COVID-19 (a few samples of this study predate the infection). Cell type and time point are not known. This sequence joins TRBV5-6 and TRBJ1-2; maybe TRBD1 (6 bases). The sample consisted of PBMCs or a T cell subset sorted from them (not recorded which). The CDR3 here is CASSPGGLQGSNGYTF. DNA for the CDR3: TGTGCCAGCAGCCCTGGGGGTCTACAGGGTAGTAATGGCTACACCTTC.